This TCR beta chain was sequenced during a study of tissue T cells after allogeneic stem cell transplantation (dated by TCRdb to between 2020 and 2023). The study in broad terms: When multiple samples of a tissue were available, H&E sections were reviewed by a pathologist, and samples with histologically apparent lymphocytes were prioritized for sequencing. The study profiled TCR beta repertoires across many tissues from research autopsies of patients with and without GVHD, plus mouse models of GVHD. The human arm was conducted as a prospective observational study, and neither blinding nor randomization was performed.

The research as a whole found: No blood samples were available for the non-GVHD comparator patients. The patient cohort was small and varied clinically, and sampling depth was recognized as a limitation. In both patients and mice, T cells from blood and spleen covered only a limited part of the TCR repertoire found in tissues. Within patients, how anatomically similar tissues were was a major factor shaping TCR repertoire composition, regardless of disease or transplant status. Only a few T cell clones appeared in more than one patient, yet motif-based clustering showed tissue-specific repertoire signatures that were shared between patients. Which tissue TCRs were alloreactive or antigen-specific was not determined in the study, and some of the clones might have been host cells that persisted.

This clone is classified as medium-sized (0.01 to 0.1%). The antigen it binds to is not known. It has no much larger one-base neighbor in the sample; base qualities were not kept. Library preparation used the immunoSEQ multiplex PCR assay. TCRbeta CDR3 sequencing was performed at survey depth by Adaptive Biotechnologies, and CDR3 sequences, V/J genes, productive frequency and template counts were reported. Amplification of TCR beta CDR3 regions started from genomic DNA instead of RNA. Per the authors' processing: Jensen-Shannon divergence served to quantify pairwise repertoire overlap between tissues, with 0 meaning identical and 1 meaning complete divergence. Based on pairwise JSD values, tissues were grouped by single-linkage agglomerative hierarchical clustering, and the results were shown as dendrograms. GLIPH2 was run on all patient samples with simulation_depth 1000, kmer_min_depth 3, cdr3_length_cutoff 8, keeping groups with more than two unique CDR3s. In a standardized tissue-overlap score, Jaccard GLIPH-group overlap across patients was extrapolated to a standard repertoire size of 1000 clones. Linear mixed-effect models, with tissue included as a fixed effect and individual included as a random effect, were used to assess associations of diversity with clinical or experimental variables. Not all clones reach the TCRdb copy of this immuneACCESS table, which keeps in-frame sequences only. Checked studies attribute under half of the gap to unresolved V genes and leave the rest unexplained. V and J calls and clone size follow that table, whereas D and trimming were derived from the DNA. This sample has under 7,500 clones in its table, and about 50% of those were observed once. 22% of the sample is taken by the ten largest.

The time point label here, explained by the study, means: human tissue collected at research (rapid) autopsy. For comparison, three non-HCT patients with other cancers were selected retrospectively, each having at least five GI tract samples and no known GI disease at death. After a median post-mortem interval of about 9.5 hours, autopsy tissues were collected, including GI sites from esophagus to rectum, liver, skin, and lymphoid organs such as spleen. Autopsy specimens were bisected, with one portion flash-frozen in liquid nitrogen and the rest formalin-fixed; GI outer muscle layers were removed. To extract genomic DNA from frozen tissues, either the Mag-Bind Blood & Tissue DNA HDQ 96 Kit on a Chemagic 360 or the DNeasy Blood & Tissue Kit was used. Because of concern about red blood cell contamination, extracted DNA was further purified using the Genomic DNA Clean & Concentrator-25 kit. The sequence came from a female donor aged 60 or older with lung cancer. Material: duodenum tissue, obtained at autopsy.

The nucleotide sequence reads as follows: TGTGCCAGCAGCCCGACTCTAGCGGGGGCATTCGACGAGCAGTACTTC. This translates into CASSPTLAGAFDEQYF. The rearranged chain carries TRBV3-1 (or the pseudogene TRBV3-2) and TRBJ2-7, and 10 junctional nucleotides match TRBD2. Its CDR3 holds 16 amino acids, cysteine through phenylalanine. The retained sequence is limited to the CDR3, 48 bases, with the frame set at the first base. CDR1 and CDR2, per the germline V gene (reference sequence), are LGHDT and YNNKEL. Relative to germline, V is missing 4 bases and J is missing 5 bases, with 11 bases of the junction outside any gene match.